The 24 T cell receptor beta chains in this list originate from one sample, sequenced in a study of T cells after somatic rescue of genetic block. Using immunoSEQ multiplex PCR, the repertoire was profiled, and TCRdb retains in-frame clones only, with some absent. The sample contains about 63,000 clones, about 90% of which appear only once. Sequenced input: peripheral blood mononuclear cells (PBMCs). Receptor source: a middle-aged man.

The chain carries TRBV7-9 and TRBJ1-4; possible D gene TRBD1, 6 bases. Deletions cut 2 bases from V and 7 bases from J, with 17 bases between. Per the germline V gene, CDR1 is SEHNR and CDR2 is FQNEAQ (reference sequence). The length of the CDR3 is 16 residues. The CDR3, as DNA: TGTGCCAGCAGCTTAATCGGGCAGGGGATACGTGAAAAACTGTTTTTT. This sequence encodes CASSLIGQGIREKLFF.

This sequence joins TRBV6-5 and TRBJ2-1; D gene ambiguous. Trimming shortened V by 0 bases and J by 9 bases, and 15 bases separated the two germline ends. Germline CDR1 and CDR2: MNHEY and SVGAGI. The CDR3 consists of 15 residues. The CDR3 nucleotides read TGTGCCAGCAGTTACTCGAACACTAACCCCGGTGAGCAGTTCTTC. This sequence encodes CASSYSNTNPGEQFF.

The chain uses TRBV30 and TRBJ2-7; D not resolved. V gave up 5 bases and J gave up 7 bases, with 12 bases separating them. This CDR3 region has 11 residues. Looked up from germline, CDR1 is GTSNPN and CDR2 is SVGIG (reference sequence). The CDR3: CAWGYLREQYF. The DNA of the CDR3 is TGTGCCTGGGGATACCTCCGGGAGCAGTACTTC.

The chain uses TRBV18 and TRBJ1-1; TRBD1 is a possible D gene (6 bases). Germline V gives CDR1 KGHSH, CDR2 LQKENI. V lost 3 bases to trimming and J lost 8 bases, with 16 bases between them. CDR3 length equals 14 residues. Here the CDR3 DNA reads TGTGCCAGCTCACCGGGCAGCGCGGGGGCAGAAGCTTTCTTT. Translating gives CASSPGSAGAEAFF.

This clone was seen a handful of times. The J gene is TRBJ2-7, the V gene TRBV5-1; the D is unclear. V was trimmed by 0 bases and J by 2 bases, leaving 9 bases between them. The CDR3 contains 14 residues. Germline V gives CDR1 SGHRS, CDR2 YFSETQ. CDR3 coding DNA: TGCGCCAGCAGCTTGGCGGAGTCTGCCTACGAGCAGTACTTC. This sequence encodes CASSLAESAYEQYF. Filled out from reference TRBV5-1 and TRBJ2-7, the complete variable domain reads KAGVTQTPRYLIKTRGQQVTLSCSPISGHRSVSWYQQTPGQGLQFLFEYFSETQRNKGNFPGRFSGRQFSNSRSEMNVSTLELGDSALYLCASSLAESAYEQYFGPGTRLTVT.

The rearrangement joins TRBV18 to TRBJ2-1; D uncertain. CDR3 length: 14 amino acids. Germline V gives CDR1 KGHSH, CDR2 LQKENI. V was trimmed by 7 bases and J by 7 bases, leaving 17 bases between them. In DNA, the CDR3 is TGTGCCAGCTTCGACCCGGACGAATCGAATGAGCAGTTCTTC. This encodes CASFDPDESNEQFF.

The chain recombines TRBV6-6 with TRBJ2-4; maybe TRBD2 (5 bases). This CDR3 spans 16 amino acids. Trimming removed 4 bases at V and 1 base at J, with 14 bases between. The germline gives CDR1 MNHNY, CDR2 SVGAGI (reference sequence). Here the CDR3 DNA reads TGTGCCAGCAGTTCACAGAGCGGCTATGCCAAAAACATTCAGTACTTC. This codes for CASSSQSGYAKNIQYF.

V gene TRBV10-3 combines with J gene TRBJ2-7; 12 nucleotides match TRBD2. The V segment lost 3 bases and the J segment 2 bases; nucleotides outside the gene matches: 2. Germline CDR1 reads ENHRY; CDR2 reads SYGVKD. The CDR3 covers 15 residues. The DNA for the CDR3 is TGTGCCATCAGTGACCCTAGCGGGAGGGCCTACGAGCAGTACTTC. Amino acid sequence: CAISDPSGRAYEQYF.

J is TRBJ1-4 and V is TRBV18, with 7 bases aligning to TRBD1. The length of the CDR3 is 13 residues. Germline CDR1 and CDR2: KGHSH and LQKENI. With 9 bases clipped from V and 7 bases from J, the junction kept 8 bases outside the gene matches. The CDR3 bases are TGTGCCAGTTCAGAACAGGGGCTTGAAAAACTGTTTTTT. The encoded protein is CASSEQGLEKLFF. Variable domain in full (rest from reference TRBV18 and TRBJ1-4): NAGVMQNPRHLVRRRGQEARLRCSPMKGHSHVYWYRQLPEEGLKFMVYLQKENIIDESGMPKERFSAEFPKEGPSILRIQQVVRGDSAAYFCASSEQGLEKLFFGSGTQLSVL.

This sequence joins TRBV2 and TRBJ2-5; the D is unclear. Deletions cut 6 bases from V and 2 bases from J, with 4 bases between. Germline V gene sequence: CDR1 SNHLY, CDR2 FYNNEI. This CDR3 is 11 amino acids long. CDR3 nucleotides: TGTGCCAGCAGACCACAAGAGACCCAGTACTTC. Translated, it gives CASRPQETQYF.

The V call is TRBV27, the J call TRBJ2-7; D might be TRBD2 (6 bases). The CDR3 is 16 amino acids. V was pared by 5 bases and J by 7 bases, with 24 bases between. The germline V gene encodes CDR1 MNHEY and CDR2 SMNVEV (reference sequence). The CDR3 DNA follows: TGTGCCAGCAGTCCAGTACAACTGCGGGACCCTTGGGAGCAGTACTTC. Translation: CASSPVQLRDPWEQYF.

The genes are TRBV6-5 and TRBJ1-5; 12 bases agree with TRBD1. The trim removed 5 bases at V and 6 bases at J, leaving 5 bases unmatched. Germline CDR1 is MNHEY and CDR2 is SVGAGI. This CDR3 has 15 amino acids. CDR3 sequence: CASSRDRGLTQPQHF. CDR3 in DNA: TGTGCCAGCAGTCGGGACAGGGGGCTGACTCAGCCCCAGCATTTT.

This clone was seen once. V gene TRBV7-9 combines with J gene TRBJ2-1, with 10 bases aligning to TRBD2. The length of the CDR3 is 16 residues. Germline V gives CDR1 SEHNR, CDR2 FQNEAQ (reference sequence). Trimming removed 5 bases from V and 6 bases from J; junction bases left unmatched: 10. The CDR3 here is CASSPIERGGRNEQFF. The DNA of the CDR3 is TGTGCCAGCAGCCCGATAGAGCGGGGGGGCCGCAATGAGCAGTTCTTC.

This clone is a singleton in its sample. This chain uses TRBV10-1 with TRBJ2-5; no reliable D call. There are 12 residues in the CDR3. CDR1 WNHNN and CDR2 SYGVQD come from the germline V gene (reference sequence). The V end was cut by 11 bases, the J end by 5 bases, with 15 bases between. The DNA for the CDR3 is TGCGCCCCGATGTCAAGGCGGGAGACCCAGTACTTC. Protein product: CAPMSRRETQYF.

J is TRBJ1-3 and V is TRBV6-6; 8 positions match TRBD1. J lost 4 bases, V lost 2 bases, and 4 bases had no gene match. Germline V lookup: CDR1 MNHNY, CDR2 SVGAGI (reference sequence). The CDR3 has 15 residues. The chain's CDR3 is CASSYPGGKGNTIYF. CDR3 coding DNA: TGTGCCAGCAGTTACCCAGGGGGCAAAGGAAACACCATATATTTT.

This chain connects TRBV19 to TRBJ2-1; no clear D. Germline values: CDR1 LNHDA, CDR2 SQIVND (reference sequence). Trimming removed 5 bases from V and 9 bases from J, with 8 bases in between. This CDR3 spans 11 amino acids. This CDR3 reads CASSPATEQFF. DNA of the CDR3: TGTGCCAGTAGTCCCGCCACTGAGCAGTTCTTC. The whole variable domain, remainder taken from reference TRBV19 and TRBJ2-1, is DGGITQSPKYLFRKEGQNVTLSCEQNLNHDAMYWYRQDPGQGLRLIYYSQIVNDFQKGDIAEGYSVSREKKESFPLTVTSAQKNPTAFYLCASSPATEQFFGPGTRLTVL.

The chain recombines TRBV18 with TRBJ1-3; D is ambiguous. The CDR3 has 15 amino acids. Germline loops: CDR1 KGHSH, CDR2 LQKENI. V was clipped by 3 bases and J by 4 bases, with 13 bases between them. CDR3 bases: TGTGCCAGCTCACCGAGTGGGTGGGAAGGAAACACCATATATTTT. It is translated as CASSPSGWEGNTIYF.

The chain uses TRBV6-5 and TRBJ2-5; 8 bases line up with TRBD1. CDR3 size: 14 residues. Germline CDR1 reads MNHEY; CDR2 reads SVGAGI. J gave up 2 bases and V 5 bases, and 4 bases lay outside the gene matches. CDR3 DNA: TGTGCCAGCAGTCTCGGGACAGGTCAAGAGACCCAGTACTTC. This encodes CASSLGTGQETQYF.

V usage is TRBV30 and J usage is TRBJ2-2, with 8 nucleotides matching TRBD2. The CDR3 has 13 residues. The V gene end was trimmed by 1 base and the J gene end by 6 bases; junction bases not matched to a gene: 1. Germline V gene data show CDR1 as GTSNPN and CDR2 as SVGIG (reference sequence). The CDR3 here is CAWSEGLAGELFF. CDR3 coding DNA: TGTGCCTGGAGTGAGGGACTAGCCGGGGAGCTGTTTTTT. Full variable domain (rest looked up from reference TRBV30 and TRBJ2-2): SQTIHQWPATLVQPVGSPLSLECTVEGTSNPNLYWYRQAAGRGLQLLFYSVGIGQISSEVPQNLSASRPQDRQFILSSKKLLLSDSGFYLCAWSEGLAGELFFGEGSRLTVL.

The rearrangement links TRBV4-2 to TRBJ1-4; D remains ambiguous. Trimming left V 5 bases short and J 5 bases short, with 12 bases between. The CDR3 has 14 amino acids. Looked up from germline, CDR1 is LGHNA and CDR2 is YNFKEQ. The CDR3 DNA is TGTGCCAGCAGCTATCCTGGGTCGAATGAAAAACTGTTTTTT. Protein sequence: CASSYPGSNEKLFF.

The table lists this clone with a count of one. The chain links TRBV6-1 to TRBJ1-1, with 8 nucleotides matching TRBD1. With V trimmed by 5 bases and J by 1 base, 6 bases remained unmatched. Germline V CDR1 and CDR2: MNHNS, SASEGT. CDR3 length: 15 amino acids. The CDR3 spells CASSPFTGGNTEAFF. The CDR3 DNA reads as TGTGCCAGCAGTCCATTTACAGGGGGGAACACTGAAGCTTTCTTT.

V is TRBV5-1 and J is TRBJ1-3; D not certain. Germline loops: CDR1 SGHRS, CDR2 YFSETQ. This CDR3 contains 15 residues. V was trimmed by 5 bases and J by 2 bases, leaving 14 bases between them. CDR3 protein: CASRRSGEAGNTIYF. CDR3 in DNA: TGCGCCAGCAGGCGGTCCGGGGAGGCTGGAAACACCATATATTTT.

The chain combines TRBV5-1 with TRBJ2-5; D is perhaps TRBD1 (6 bases). CDR3 length equals 14 residues. The V end lost 3 bases, the J end lost 2 bases, and 11 bases lay between the germline ends. Germline CDR1 is SGHRS and CDR2 is YFSETQ. CDR3 nucleotide sequence: TGCGCCAGCAGCTCGGACAGCCCTCAAGAGACCCAGTACTTC. Its translation is CASSSDSPQETQYF. The full variable domain, its missing parts supplied by reference TRBV5-1 and TRBJ2-5, is KAGVTQTPRYLIKTRGQQVTLSCSPISGHRSVSWYQQTPGQGLQFLFEYFSETQRNKGNFPGRFSGRQFSNSRSEMNVSTLELGDSALYLCASSSDSPQETQYFGPGTRLLVL.

The rearrangement joins TRBV10-2 to TRBJ1-1; D remains ambiguous. The CDR3 loop spans 12 amino acids. V lost 2 bases, J lost 7 bases, and 8 bases lay in between. The germline V gene has CDR1 WSHSY and CDR2 SAAADI. The CDR3 here is CASSEKGGEAFF. The CDR3 region has the DNA TGCGCCAGCAGTGAGAAAGGCGGTGAAGCTTTCTTT.